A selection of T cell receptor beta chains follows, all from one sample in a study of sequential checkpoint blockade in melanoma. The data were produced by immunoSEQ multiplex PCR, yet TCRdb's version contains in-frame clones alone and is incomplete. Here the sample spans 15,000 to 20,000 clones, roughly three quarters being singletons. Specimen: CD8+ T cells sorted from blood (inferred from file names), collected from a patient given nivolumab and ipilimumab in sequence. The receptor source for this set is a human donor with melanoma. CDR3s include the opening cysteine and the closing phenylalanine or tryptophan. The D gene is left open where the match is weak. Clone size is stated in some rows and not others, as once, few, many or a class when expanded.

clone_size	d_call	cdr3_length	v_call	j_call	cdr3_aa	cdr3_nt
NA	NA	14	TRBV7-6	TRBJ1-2	CASSLGGHMRGYTF	TGTGCCAGCAGCTTAGGTGGACACATGAGAGGCTACACCTTC
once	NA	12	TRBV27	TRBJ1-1	CASSLGGGGAFF	TGTGCCAGCAGTTTAGGTGGGGGGGGAGCTTTCTTT
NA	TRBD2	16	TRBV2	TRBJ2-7	CASSDIAGGLSYEQYF	TGTGCCAGCAGTGACATAGCGGGGGGCCTCTCCTACGAGCAGTACTTC
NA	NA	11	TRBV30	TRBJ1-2	CAWSRGYGYTF	TGTGCCTGGAGCCGCGGGTATGGCTACACCTTC
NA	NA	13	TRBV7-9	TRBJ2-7	CASSSLPFYEQYF	TGTGCCAGCAGCTCCCTCCCCTTTTACGAGCAGTACTTC
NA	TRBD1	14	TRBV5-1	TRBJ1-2	CASSDGTGDYGYTF	TGCGCCAGCAGCGACGGGACAGGCGACTATGGCTACACCTTC
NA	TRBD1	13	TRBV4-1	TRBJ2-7	CASSARGSHEQYF	TGCGCCAGCAGCGCCAGGGGGTCCCACGAGCAGTACTTC
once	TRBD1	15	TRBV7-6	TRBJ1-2	CASSERQGGNYGYTF	TGTGCCAGCAGCGAAAGACAGGGGGGAAACTATGGCTACACCTTC
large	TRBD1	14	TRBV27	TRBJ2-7	CASSTWTGAYEQYF	TGTGCCAGCAGTACGTGGACAGGGGCCTACGAGCAGTACTTC
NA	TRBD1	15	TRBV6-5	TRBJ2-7	CASSYSDRGLYEQYF	TGTGCCAGCAGTTACTCGGACAGGGGGCTCTACGAGCAGTACTTC
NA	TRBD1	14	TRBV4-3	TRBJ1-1	CASSQGQDNTEAFF	TGCGCCAGCAGCCAGGGACAGGACAACACTGAAGCTTTCTTT
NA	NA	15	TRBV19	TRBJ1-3	CASTPTETSGNTIYF	TGTGCCAGTACCCCGACAGAGACCTCTGGAAACACCATATATTTT
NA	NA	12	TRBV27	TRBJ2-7	CASSFPTYEQYF	TGTGCCAGCAGTTTCCCTACCTACGAGCAGTACTTC
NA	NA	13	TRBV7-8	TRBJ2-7	CASSFVVQYEQYF	TGTGCCAGCAGCTTTGTGGTCCAGTACGAGCAGTACTTC
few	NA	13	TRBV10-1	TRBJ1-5	CASNTGCGQPQHF	TGCGCCAGCAACACAGGGTGCGGTCAGCCCCAGCATTTT
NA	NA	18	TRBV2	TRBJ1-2	CASSGLQGLYSRNYGYTF	TGTGCCAGCAGTGGTCTGCAGGGGCTATATTCCAGGAACTATGGCTACACCTTC
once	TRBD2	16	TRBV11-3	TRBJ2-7	CASSPTSGLAEDEQYF	TGTGCCAGCAGCCCCACCTCTGGGCTAGCGGAGGACGAGCAGTACTTC
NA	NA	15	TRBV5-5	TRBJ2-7	CASSYRDTRSYEQYF	TGTGCCAGCAGCTACCGGGACACCCGCTCCTACGAGCAGTACTTC
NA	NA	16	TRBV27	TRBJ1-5	CASSPIGQYSNQPQHF	TGTGCCAGCAGTCCAATCGGACAGTATAGCAATCAGCCCCAGCATTTT
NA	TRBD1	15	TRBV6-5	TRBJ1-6	CASSGDRGFGSPLHF	TGTGCCAGCAGTGGGGACAGGGGATTCGGGTCACCCCTCCACTTT
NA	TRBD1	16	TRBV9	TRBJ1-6	CASSVAYRGSNSPLHF	TGTGCCAGCAGCGTAGCTTACAGGGGGTCGAATTCACCCCTCCACTTT
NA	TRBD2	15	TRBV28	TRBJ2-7	CASSPRRGGPYEQYF	TGTGCCAGCAGTCCCCGGCGGGGGGGACCCTACGAGCAGTACTTC
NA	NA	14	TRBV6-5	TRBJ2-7	CASSQGSSGYEQYF	TGTGCCAGCAGCCAGGGGTCGTCCGGCTACGAGCAGTACTTC
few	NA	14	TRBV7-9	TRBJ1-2	CASSLSQGNYGYTF	TGTGCCAGCAGCTTATCCCAGGGGAACTATGGCTACACCTTC